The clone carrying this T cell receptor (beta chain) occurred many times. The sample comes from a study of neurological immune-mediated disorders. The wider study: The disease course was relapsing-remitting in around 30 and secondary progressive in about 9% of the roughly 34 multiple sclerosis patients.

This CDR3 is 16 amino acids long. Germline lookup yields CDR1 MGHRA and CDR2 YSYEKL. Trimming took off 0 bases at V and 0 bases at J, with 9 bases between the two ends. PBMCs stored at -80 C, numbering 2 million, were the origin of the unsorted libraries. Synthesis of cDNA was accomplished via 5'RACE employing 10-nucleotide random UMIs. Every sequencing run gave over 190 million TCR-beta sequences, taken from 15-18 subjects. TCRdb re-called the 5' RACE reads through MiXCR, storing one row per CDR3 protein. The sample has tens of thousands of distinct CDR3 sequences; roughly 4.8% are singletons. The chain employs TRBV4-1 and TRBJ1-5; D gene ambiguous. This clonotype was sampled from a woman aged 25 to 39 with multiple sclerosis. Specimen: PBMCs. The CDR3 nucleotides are TGCGCCAGCAGCCAAGATATGAGCTATAGCAATCAGCCCCAGCATTTT. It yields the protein CASSQDMSYSNQPQHF.